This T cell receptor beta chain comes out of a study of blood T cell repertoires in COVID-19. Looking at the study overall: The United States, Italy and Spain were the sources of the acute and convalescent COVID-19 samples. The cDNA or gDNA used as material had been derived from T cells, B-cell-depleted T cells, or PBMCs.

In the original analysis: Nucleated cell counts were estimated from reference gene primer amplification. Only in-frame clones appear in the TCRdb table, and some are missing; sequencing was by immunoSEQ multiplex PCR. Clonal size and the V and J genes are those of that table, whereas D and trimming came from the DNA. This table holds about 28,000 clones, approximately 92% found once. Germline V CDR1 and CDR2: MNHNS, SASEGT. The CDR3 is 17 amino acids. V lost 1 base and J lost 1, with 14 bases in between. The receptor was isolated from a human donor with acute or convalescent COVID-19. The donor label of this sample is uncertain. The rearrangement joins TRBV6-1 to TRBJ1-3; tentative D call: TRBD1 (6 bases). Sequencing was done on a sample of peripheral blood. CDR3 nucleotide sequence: TGTGCCAGCAGTGAAGTGCTAACAGGGATATCTGGAAACACCATATATTTT. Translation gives CASSEVLTGISGNTIYF.